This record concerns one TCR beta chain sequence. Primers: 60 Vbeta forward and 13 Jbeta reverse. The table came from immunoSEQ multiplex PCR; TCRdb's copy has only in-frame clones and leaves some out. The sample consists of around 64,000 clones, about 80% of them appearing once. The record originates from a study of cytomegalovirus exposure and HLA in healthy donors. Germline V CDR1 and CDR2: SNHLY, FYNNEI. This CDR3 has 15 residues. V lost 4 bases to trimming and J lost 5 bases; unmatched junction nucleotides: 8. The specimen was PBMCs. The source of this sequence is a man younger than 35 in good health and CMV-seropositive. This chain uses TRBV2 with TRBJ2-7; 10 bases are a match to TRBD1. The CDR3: CASSGGDRGVHEQYF. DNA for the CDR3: TGTGCCAGCAGTGGGGGGGACAGGGGCGTTCACGAGCAGTACTTC.